This T cell receptor beta chain was obtained from a study of cytomegalovirus exposure and HLA in healthy donors. General study points: The investigators catalogued 150 to 200 TCR beta chains as cytomegalovirus-associated.

For this donor, CMV serostatus was not recorded. A word on this clone: Its specificity is unknown.

Both 60 Vbeta primers and 13 Jbeta primers went into the PCR. The assay was immunoSEQ multiplex PCR, and TCRdb's table has in-frame clones only and misses some. The table lists 180,000 or so clones, more than 60% of them singletons. The TCR comes from a human donor in good health. The specimen sequenced was PBMCs.

CDR3 region: CASSVKGGQVISIRSYEQYF. CDR3 coding DNA: TGTGCCAGCAGCGTAAAAGGTGGGCAGGTTATAAGTATTCGTTCCTACGAGCAGTACTTC. The chain uses TRBV21-1 and TRBJ2-7; TRBD1, as called in the table, went unchecked against the DNA. TRBV21-1 is a documented pseudogene. The CDR3 is 20 amino acids.